What follows describes a single T cell receptor beta chain. Antigen specificity is unknown. The junction does not match germline at one end; this may be a read error. According to the study, TCR beta libraries were built with iRepertoire HTBI primers and CDR3-region Arm-PCR. TCRdb analysed the multiplex PCR reads with MiXCR anew, one entry per CDR3 protein. The table includes over 400,000 distinct CDR3 sequences, 14% detected once. Time point specified: newly diagnosed GD, antithyroid drugs for less than 3 months. RNA isolated from PBMCs was used to make the TCR library. American Thyroid Association guidelines served as the basis for diagnosing Graves' disease. The collection involved drawing nine milliliters of peripheral blood into EDTA tubes. The source of the sample is a study of regulatory T cells in long-lasting Graves disease. Broader study findings: Among samples with persistent disease, TRBV28, TRBJ1-2 and TRBJ2-5 were favored.

This CDR3 has 14 amino acids. In germline, CDR1 is MGHRA, CDR2 YSYEKL. The sample was also reused in another study, on T cells in Graves' hyperthyroidism and ophthalmopathy. That publication notes: Researchers found most expanded thyroid clonotypes above 0.001 in blood as well.

V and J are TRBV4-1 and TRBJ1-5; tentatively, D is TRBD1 (6 bases). This receptor was obtained from a woman aged 45-60 years with Graves disease. This material consisted of peripheral blood mononuclear cells (PBMCs), taken at new diagnosis, from a patient treated with antithyroid drugs. The CDR3 loop is CASSPTGRNRPQHF. The CDR3 nucleotides read TGCGCCAGCAGCCCGACAGGACGCAATCGGCCCCAGCATTTT.